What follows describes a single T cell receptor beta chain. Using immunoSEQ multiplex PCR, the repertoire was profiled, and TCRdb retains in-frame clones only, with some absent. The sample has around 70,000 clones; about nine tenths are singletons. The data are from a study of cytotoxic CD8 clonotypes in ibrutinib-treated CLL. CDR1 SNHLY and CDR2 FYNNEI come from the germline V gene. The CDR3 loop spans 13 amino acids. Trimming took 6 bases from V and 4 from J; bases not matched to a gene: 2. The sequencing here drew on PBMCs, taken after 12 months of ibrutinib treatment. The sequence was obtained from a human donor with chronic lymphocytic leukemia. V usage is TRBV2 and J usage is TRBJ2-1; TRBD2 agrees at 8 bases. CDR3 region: CASRLAAYNEQFF. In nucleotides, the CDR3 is TGTGCCAGCAGACTAGCGGCTTACAATGAGCAGTTCTTC. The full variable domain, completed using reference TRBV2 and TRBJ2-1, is EPEVTQTPSHQVTQMGQEVILRCVPISNHLYFYWYRQILGQKVEFLVSFYNNEISEKSEIFDDQFSVERPDGSNFTLKIRSTKLEDSAMYFCASRLAAYNEQFFGPGTRLTVL.